The 20 T cell receptor beta chains listed next were all sequenced from one sample in a study of identical twins (dated by TCRdb to the mid-2010s). Libraries were prepared through 5' RACE. TCRdb records Illumina HiSeq 2000 as the sequencer. In TCRdb, the public reads were trimmed at Q25 with fastp and aligned with MiXCR, with productive beta chains retained. CDR3 protein sequences are deduplicated, and each keeps its most common genes and DNA. The sample contains about 460,000 distinct CDR3 sequences, more than 13% of them found a single time. Around 0.52% of the sample rests with the top ten. This sample also appeared in a second study, on yellow fever vaccine responses in identical twins.

Sequencing used CD4+ T cells sorted from blood. These receptors were taken from a woman under 30 in good health.

The rearrangement links TRBV18 to TRBJ1-2; D is perhaps TRBD1 (6 bases). In germline, CDR1 is KGHSH, CDR2 LQKENI. The CDR3 length is 13 residues. The ends were cut back, 4 bases at V and 3 bases at J, with 9 bases in the middle. CDR3 in DNA: TGTGCCAGCTCACGGACAGAGGACTATGGCTACACCTTC. This gives the protein CASSRTEDYGYTF.

The rearrangement joins TRBV20-1 to TRBJ1-5; D remains unclear. V gave up 3 bases and J gave up 5 bases, with 8 bases separating them. The germline V gene encodes CDR1 DFQATT and CDR2 SNEGSKA (reference sequence). The CDR3 loop spans 12 amino acids. The DNA of the CDR3 is TGCAGTGCTAGTCGTGGGGATCAGCCCCAGCATTTT. Protein product: CSASRGDQPQHF.

The chain has TRBV6-5 and TRBJ2-2; 11 nucleotides agree with TRBD1. V lost 2 bases, J lost 5 bases, and 4 bases stayed unmatched. The CDR3 has 16 amino acids. CDR1 and CDR2 (germline): MNHEY, SVGAGI. CDR3: CASSYPGTGGTGELFF. The CDR3 nucleotides read TGTGCCAGCAGTTACCCCGGGACAGGGGGAACCGGGGAGCTGTTTTTT.

This clonotype has just a few counts. The chain combines TRBV3-1 with TRBJ2-5; TRBD2 is a possible D gene (5 bases). The length of the CDR3 is 15 residues. Trimming stripped 1 base from V and 4 bases from J, with 13 bases between. Germline V gives CDR1 LGHDT, CDR2 YNNKEL (reference sequence). The chain's CDR3 is CASSQGARGSETQYF. CDR3 sequence (DNA): TGTGCCAGCAGCCAAGGGGCTCGAGGGTCAGAGACCCAGTACTTC.

This chain links TRBV5-1 with TRBJ2-5, with TRBD1 matching over 7 bases. J gave up 4 bases and V 2 bases, and 11 bases lay outside the gene matches. The germline V gene has CDR1 SGHRS and CDR2 YFSETQ. This CDR3 is 16 amino acids long. The CDR3 coding sequence is TGCGCCAGCAGCTTCGGACAGGTCAGTCTGGGAGAGACCCAGTACTTC. It codes for CASSFGQVSLGETQYF.

The chain has TRBV10-2 and TRBJ1-2, with a tentative D call TRBD1 (5 bases). V was trimmed by 8 bases and J by 1 base, leaving 11 bases between them. The CDR3 runs to 13 residues. Germline CDR1 is WSHSY and CDR2 is SAAADI. Written as DNA, the CDR3 is TGCGCCAGCCGGGGCAGGTATAACTATGGCTACACCTTC. Translated, it gives CASRGRYNYGYTF.

This clonotype came up a few times. The gene calls are TRBV20-1 and TRBJ2-1, with TRBD2 identical over 10 bases. CDR3 size: 13 residues. V gave up 4 bases and J gave up 4 bases; unmatched junction bases: 1. Per the germline V gene, CDR1 is DFQATT and CDR2 is SNEGSKA (reference sequence). CDR3 residues: CSATLAGYNEQFF. CDR3 nucleotides: TGCAGTGCTACACTAGCGGGATACAATGAGCAGTTCTTC.

The V and J genes are TRBV9 and TRBJ2-5; D not certain. The CDR3 runs 15 residues. Germline CDR1 is SGDLS and CDR2 is YYNGEE. V lost 0 bases and J lost 3, with 12 bases in between. In DNA, the CDR3 is TGTGCCAGCAGCGTAGCTGTAGCAGCTAAAGAGACCCAGTACTTC. Amino acid sequence: CASSVAVAAKETQYF.

This clonotype was counted between two and nine times. This chain links TRBV4-1 with TRBJ2-7; 7 bases map to TRBD1. This CDR3 region has 16 residues. With 3 bases clipped from V and 2 bases from J, the junction kept 10 bases outside the gene matches. Germline assignment: CDR1 MGHRA and CDR2 YSYEKL. The CDR3 reads CASSHPAGTEPYEQYF. The DNA for the CDR3 is TGCGCCAGCAGCCATCCGGCCGGGACAGAGCCCTACGAGCAGTACTTC.

V usage is TRBV5-6 and J usage is TRBJ1-2; D may be TRBD1 (6 bases). This CDR3 is built from 14 residues. Germline CDR1 SGHDT, CDR2 YYEEEE. V shed 0 bases and J shed 8 bases, with 14 bases lying between them. This CDR3 reads CASSLVGGRGGYTF. In nucleotides, the CDR3 is TGTGCCAGCAGCTTGGTTGGGGGGCGTGGAGGCTACACCTTC.

Many counts were recorded for this clonotype. The rearrangement uses TRBV12-3 or TRBV12-4 and TRBJ1-6; D not certain. The CDR3 extends over 11 amino acids. V was pared by 1 base and J by 12 bases, with 4 bases between. The CDR3 bases are TGTGCCAGCAGTTTAGAGGGACCCCTCCACTTT. This gives the protein CASSLEGPLHF.

The V gene is TRBV18, the J gene TRBJ2-7; 8 bases match TRBD1. Germline V CDR1 and CDR2: KGHSH, LQKENI. CDR3 size: 13 residues. Trimming removed 1 base from V and 6 bases from J; junction bases left unmatched: 2. The CDR3 DNA reads TGTGCCAGCTCACCACTCGACAGGGGCGAGCAGTACTTC. Its translation is CASSPLDRGEQYF.

This clonotype was seen at least ten times. The chain carries TRBV12-3 or TRBV12-4 and TRBJ2-3; 8 bases are a match to TRBD1. This CDR3 is built from 15 residues. V lost 3 bases, J lost 4 bases, and 6 bases stayed unmatched. CDR3 loop: CASSFRQGAADTQYF. In DNA, the CDR3 is TGTGCCAGCAGTTTTAGGCAGGGGGCGGCAGATACGCAGTATTTT.

This clonotype was counted between two and nine times. CDR3 sequence: CASSSGGRAEEQYF. The CDR3 DNA reads as TGTGCCAGCAGTTCTGGCGGGAGGGCCGAAGAGCAGTACTTC. The chain couples TRBV12-3 or TRBV12-4 to TRBJ2-7, with 9 bases lining up with TRBD2. This CDR3 spans 14 amino acids. V was pared by 4 bases and J by 7 bases, with 8 bases of the junction left unmatched.

This clonotype has a count of ten or more. The chain's CDR3 is CATSEPTGSSYNEQFF. The CDR3 DNA reads as TGTGCCACCAGTGAGCCCACAGGGAGCTCCTACAATGAGCAGTTCTTC. This chain joins TRBV24-1 and TRBJ2-1; D possibly corresponds to TRBD1 (6 bases). The CDR3 length is 16 residues. Germline V gives CDR1 KGHDR, CDR2 SFDVKD. The V and J ends lost 4 bases and 0 bases respectively, with 12 bases between them.

Here the CDR3 reads CASSLGLDATQYF. In DNA form, the CDR3 reads TGTGCCAGCAGCCTAGGACTAGACGCGACCCAGTACTTC. V is TRBV3-1 and J is TRBJ2-5; TRBD2 matches 7 bases. The CDR3 has 13 amino acids. Germline V gene data show CDR1 as LGHDT and CDR2 as YNNKEL (reference sequence). The V gene end was trimmed by 4 bases and the J gene end by 7 bases; junction bases not matched to a gene: 6.

This clonotype was observed at least ten times. This chain connects TRBV10-3 to TRBJ1-1; D gene ambiguous. Germline V gives CDR1 ENHRY, CDR2 SYGVKD. V lost 0 bases and J 8 bases, leaving 10 bases between the germline ends. This CDR3 has 13 residues. CDR3 nucleotides: TGTGCCATCAGTGAGTCAGGCAGGTCAGAAGCTTTCTTT. Translated: CAISESGRSEAFF.

This clonotype occurred a few times. The V gene is TRBV6-5, the J gene TRBJ2-7; the D gene is possibly TRBD1 (5 bases). Per germline, CDR1 MNHEY and CDR2 SVGAGI. V was cut by 2 bases and J by 2 bases, with 19 bases left in between. CDR3 length equals 17 residues. CDR3 sequence: CASSYTGREGSAYEQYF. The CDR3, as DNA: TGTGCCAGCAGTTACACGGGCAGGGAAGGATCGGCCTACGAGCAGTACTTC.

The chain recombines TRBV9 with TRBJ2-3; TRBD2 matches at 13 bases. Germline CDR1 SGDLS, CDR2 YYNGEE. The CDR3 covers 20 residues. With 3 bases clipped from V and 4 bases from J, the junction kept 17 bases outside the gene matches. The CDR3 coding sequence is TGTGCCAGCAGCGAGCCGACCGGGACTAGCGGGATAACGGGGGCAGATACGCAGTATTTT. Protein sequence: CASSEPTGTSGITGADTQYF.

This clonotype showed up just a few times. V is TRBV20-1 and J is TRBJ2-1; D perhaps matches TRBD2 (7 bases). The CDR3 consists of 14 residues. CDR1 is DFQATT, CDR2 SNEGSKA, per germline (reference sequence). V lost 1 base, J lost 10 bases, and 17 bases lay in between. In DNA form, the CDR3 reads TGCAGTGCTAGAGGGGTGAAGGGGGGAGGGGAGCAGTTCTTC. This encodes CSARGVKGGGEQFF.